This passage covers 9 T cell receptor beta chains from one sample sequenced in a study of blood T cell repertoires in COVID-19. Clones were sequenced by immunoSEQ multiplex PCR, and TCRdb holds only the in-frame ones, with some missing. The sample has 200,000 to 300,000 clones; less than 90% are singletons. What was sequenced was peripheral blood. These receptors were taken from a man under 40 with active or convalescent COVID-19.

The rearrangement links TRBV5-1 to TRBJ1-3; 7 bases fit TRBD1. This CDR3 contains 16 residues. Per germline, CDR1 SGHRS and CDR2 YFSETQ. Trimming removed 4 bases from V and 0 bases from J; junction bases left unmatched: 7. CDR3 loop: CASSEPTGTSGNTIYF. The CDR3 DNA is TGCGCCAGCAGCGAACCGACAGGGACCTCTGGAAACACCATATATTTT.

This sequence joins TRBV3-1 (or the pseudogene TRBV3-2) and TRBJ2-7; D call uncertain. With 5 bases removed from V and 1 base from J, the gap between germline ends came to 12 bases. The germline gives CDR1 LGHDT, CDR2 YNNKEL (reference sequence). This CDR3 comprises 14 residues. CDR3 region: CASSFSGRSYEQYF. The CDR3 nucleotides read TGTGCCAGCAGCTTTTCGGGTAGGTCCTACGAGCAGTACTTC.

The genes are TRBV4-3 and TRBJ1-2, with TRBD1 as a possible D gene (5 bases). Germline-derived CDR1 and CDR2 are LGHNA and YSLEER. The CDR3 covers 15 residues. Trimming pared 5 bases from V and 3 bases from J, leaving 16 bases between. The CDR3 is CASSKRGREDYGYTF. DNA of the CDR3: TGCGCCAGCAGCAAAAGGGGCAGGGAGGACTATGGCTACACCTTC.

This clone has just a few counts. The rearrangement joins TRBV19 to TRBJ2-6; tentative D call: TRBD1 (5 bases). From germline, CDR1 is LNHDA and CDR2 SQIVND (reference sequence). Trimming removed 6 bases from V and 0 bases from J, with 9 bases in between. The CDR3 length is 15 residues. Written as DNA, the CDR3 is TGTGCCAGTAGCTCCCAGGGCTCTGGGGCCAACGTCCTGACTTTC. Encoded protein: CASSSQGSGANVLTF.

The chain carries TRBV7-2 and TRBJ2-1; TRBD2 matches 11 bases. The V segment lost 0 bases and the J segment 7 bases; nucleotides outside the gene matches: 5. Germline V gives CDR1 SGHTA, CDR2 FQGNSA. This CDR3 spans 16 amino acids. This CDR3 is CASSLALAGVGNEQFF. Here the CDR3 DNA reads TGTGCCAGCAGCTTAGCACTAGCGGGGGTGGGGAATGAGCAGTTCTTC.

This chain links TRBV6-2 or TRBV6-3 with TRBJ1-1; D not certain. Germline V CDR1 and CDR2: MNHEY, SVGEGT. Trimming cost V 5 bases and J 4 bases, with 17 bases left between them. This CDR3 has 15 residues. The CDR3 coding sequence is TGTGCCAGCAGTGCACGGCGGGGTGGCATCACTGAAGCTTTCTTT. The encoded protein is CASSARRGGITEAFF.

The chain is built from TRBV5-4 and TRBJ1-1, with TRBD1 matching 7 bases. Germline lookup yields CDR1 SGHNT and CDR2 YYREEE (reference sequence). The CDR3 extends over 14 amino acids. CDR3 loop: CATGATGMNTEAFF. As DNA, the CDR3 is TGTGCTACAGGGGCCACAGGGATGAACACTGAAGCTTTCTTT.

The rearrangement links TRBV29-1 to TRBJ1-6; D is unresolved. This CDR3 region has 13 residues. V was shortened by 7 bases and J by 6 bases, with 13 bases between the two germline ends. Germline lookup yields CDR1 SQVTM and CDR2 ANQGSEA. CDR3 DNA sequence: TGCAGCGCCCGTCCGAAGCGTAATTCACCCCTCCACTTT. Encoded protein: CSARPKRNSPLHF. The full variable domain, in which reference TRBV29-1 and TRBJ1-6 provide the parts outside the CDR3, is SAVISQKPSRDICQRGTSLTIQCQVDSQVTMMFWYRQQPGQSLTLIATANQGSEATYESGFVIDKFPISRPNLTFSTLTVSNMSPEDSSIYLCSARPKRNSPLHFGNGTRLTVT.

This chain joins TRBV19 and TRBJ1-5, with D perhaps TRBD1 (5 bases). The CDR3 is 15 residues long. In germline, CDR1 is LNHDA, CDR2 SQIVND (reference sequence). V dropped 3 bases and J dropped 3 bases, with 12 bases sitting between them. The CDR3 sequence is CASSILKGYNQPQHF. CDR3 nucleotide sequence: TGTGCCAGTAGTATTCTTAAGGGGTACAATCAGCCCCAGCATTTT.